The 18 T cell receptor beta chains below were found in one sample sequenced in a study of blood T cell repertoires in COVID-19 (dated by TCRdb to the early 2020s). Library preparation employed the immunoSEQ multiplex PCR assay. Entries here come from immuneACCESS through TCRdb and include only in-frame sequences with V and J called. Some clones fail to appear in such tables; in the studies checked, an unresolved V gene covers under half of the shortfall, and the cause of the remainder is unknown. The sample includes about 49,000 clones, with under 85% observed a single time. Of the sample, about 14% is held by the ten largest clones. Sequenced: peripheral blood. These receptors were obtained from a human donor in a cohort sampled during active COVID-19.

This chain uses TRBV11-2 with TRBJ1-4, with D possibly being TRBD1 (5 bases). Trimming removed 5 bases at V and 8 bases at J, with 15 bases between. The CDR3 consists of 14 residues. Germline V lookup: CDR1 SGHAT, CDR2 FQNNGV. CDR3 nucleotide sequence: TGTGCCAGCAGCCGTGACAGTCCCGAGGAAAAACTGTTTTTT. Protein sequence: CASSRDSPEEKLFF.

The chain uses TRBV3-1 (or the pseudogene TRBV3-2) and TRBJ2-5; possibly TRBD2 for D (6 bases). V shed 5 bases and J shed 1 base, with 17 bases lying between them. CDR1 and CDR2 (germline): LGHDT, YNNKEL (reference sequence). CDR3 length equals 16 residues. CDR3 amino acids: CASSTSPRGLQETQYF. The CDR3 region has the DNA TGTGCCAGCAGCACCTCCCCCCGGGGACTCCAAGAGACCCAGTACTTC.

CDR3 protein: CASSGEGGTEAFF. CDR3 sequence (DNA): TGTGCCAGCAGTGGGGAAGGGGGCACTGAAGCTTTCTTT. This rearrangement joins TRBV2 to TRBJ1-1, with D possibly matching TRBD1 (6 bases). Per the germline V gene, CDR1 is SNHLY and CDR2 is FYNNEI. CDR3 length: 13 residues. V was trimmed by 4 bases and J by 4 bases, leaving 10 bases between them.

The chain links TRBV7-6 to TRBJ2-5; D remains unclear. Germline CDR1 and CDR2: SGHVS and FNYEAQ. CDR3 size: 15 residues. Trimming shortened V by 5 bases and J by 2 bases, and 15 bases separated the two germline ends. CDR3 sequence: CASSPLTPRQETQYF. CDR3 bases: TGTGCCAGCAGCCCCCTTACACCGAGGCAAGAGACCCAGTACTTC.

The rearrangement joins TRBV6-1 to TRBJ1-5, with 8 bases lining up with TRBD1. The J segment lost 1 base and the V segment lost 1 base, leaving 3 bases of the junction unmatched. Looked up from germline, CDR1 is MNHNS and CDR2 is SASEGT. The CDR3 extends over 16 amino acids. In DNA form, the CDR3 reads TGTGCCAGCAGTGAAGTGGGACAGGTCAGCAATCAGCCCCAGCATTTT. Amino acid sequence: CASSEVGQVSNQPQHF.

CDR3 loop: CASSQDRTGGGGYTF. Written as DNA, the CDR3 is TGTGCCAGCAGCCAAGATAGGACAGGGGGTGGGGGCTACACCTTC. V gene TRBV4-2 combines with J gene TRBJ1-2; 10 bases line up with TRBD1. After removal of 0 bases from V and 8 bases from J, the junction contained 6 bases not matched to a gene. The length of the CDR3 is 15 residues. The V gene's germline CDR1 is LGHNA and CDR2 YNFKEQ.

The chain is built from TRBV5-4 and TRBJ2-2; D ambiguous. The CDR3 length is 16 residues. Deletions cut 4 bases from V and 0 bases from J, with 13 bases between. The germline gives CDR1 SGHNT, CDR2 YYREEE (reference sequence). CDR3 protein: CASSTIAVSNTGELFF. The CDR3 DNA reads as TGTGCCAGCAGCACGATCGCAGTCTCGAACACCGGGGAGCTGTTTTTT. Full variable domain (outside the CDR3, taken from reference TRBV5-4 and TRBJ2-2): ETGVTQSPTHLIKTRGQQVTLRCSSQSGHNTVSWYQQALGQGPQFIFQYYREEENGRGNFPPRFSGLQFPNYSSELNVNALELDDSALYLCASSTIAVSNTGELFFGEGSRLTVL.

This chain joins TRBV23-1 and TRBJ1-4; tentative D call: TRBD1 (5 bases). TRBV23-1 is treated as an ORF (open reading frame) with a function not yet certain. V was pared by 6 bases and J by 0 bases, with 17 bases between. There are 17 residues in the CDR3. The CDR3 bases are TGCGCCAGCAGATTACCGGGGGGGAGTGCAACTAATGAAAAACTGTTTTTT. Translation gives CASRLPGGSATNEKLFF.

The chain links TRBV7-2 to TRBJ2-1, with TRBD2 identical over 14 bases. CDR1 and CDR2 (germline): SGHTA, FQGNSA. The CDR3 sequence is 16 residues long. Germline trimming cut 5 bases from V and 4 bases from J; bases unmatched to any gene: 4. DNA of the CDR3: TGTGCCAGCAGCAGGGGACTAGCGGGGGTTTACAATGAGCAGTTCTTC. Translating it yields CASSRGLAGVYNEQFF.

This clone appeared a single time. The chain combines TRBV7-2 with TRBJ1-2, with 9 bases fitting TRBD1. Germline CDR1 SGHTA, CDR2 FQGNSA. The junction had 15 bases not matched to a gene; V was cut back by 1 base and J by 6 bases. The CDR3 is 18 amino acids. CDR3 residues: CASSLDPGTGPSLNGYTF. As DNA, the CDR3 is TGTGCCAGCAGCTTAGACCCCGGGACAGGGCCCTCCCTGAATGGCTACACCTTC. The full variable domain, in which reference TRBV7-2 and TRBJ1-2 provide the parts outside the CDR3, is GAGVSQSPSNKVTEKGKDVELRCDPISGHTALYWYRQSLGQGLEFLIYFQGNSAPDKSGLPSDRFSAERTGGSVSTLTIQRTQQEDSAVYLCASSLDPGTGPSLNGYTFGSGTRLTVV.

V gene TRBV29-1 combines with J gene TRBJ2-7; 9 bases map to TRBD1. Per germline, CDR1 SQVTM and CDR2 ANQGSEA. V dropped 4 bases and J dropped 1; count of bases not matched to a gene: 5. The CDR3 is 14 amino acids. For the CDR3, the DNA is TGCAGCGTTGGCCCGGGACAGGGTTCCTACGAGCAGTACTTC. It is translated as CSVGPGQGSYEQYF.

This chain links TRBV7-2 with TRBJ2-2; TRBD1 matches at 11 bases. The V segment lost 6 bases and the J segment 6 bases; nucleotides outside the gene matches: 3. The CDR3 contains 14 residues. The germline V gene has CDR1 SGHTA and CDR2 FQGNSA. The CDR3: CASRSDRGPGELFF. Here the CDR3 DNA reads TGTGCCAGCAGGTCGGACAGGGGGCCCGGGGAGCTGTTTTTT.

This clone was found once. V is TRBV28 and J is TRBJ1-3; D gene ambiguous. CDR1 and CDR2 from the germline V gene are MDHEN and SYDVKM. The CDR3 has 14 residues. V lost 2 bases and J 4 bases, leaving 9 bases between the germline ends. The CDR3 here is CASSLTRGGNTIYF. CDR3 sequence (DNA): TGTGCCAGCAGTTTAACCAGAGGGGGAAACACCATATATTTT.

V and J are TRBV18 and TRBJ2-6; a possible D gene is TRBD1 (6 bases). Germline V CDR1 and CDR2: KGHSH, LQKENI. This CDR3 comprises 16 residues. V was cut by 3 bases and J by 4 bases, with 13 bases left in between. The CDR3 loop reads CASSPFQGLGANVLTF. Written as DNA, the CDR3 is TGTGCCAGCTCACCCTTCCAGGGGCTCGGGGCCAACGTCCTGACTTTC.

The chain uses TRBV21-1 and TRBJ2-3; whether TRBD2, the table's D call, matches the DNA was not checked. TRBV21-1 is marked as a pseudogene. The CDR3 consists of 16 residues. In DNA, the CDR3 is TGTGCCAGCAGCAAAGGATATAGCTTTGGTTTGGATACGCAGTATTTT. Translated: CASSKGYSFGLDTQYF.

The CDR3 loop is CASSEEVAGVFEQYF. The CDR3, as DNA: TGTGCCAGCAGTGAAGAAGTAGCGGGAGTTTTCGAGCAGTACTTC. This chain joins TRBV6-1 and TRBJ2-7; the match to TRBD2 covers 9 bases. The trim removed 1 base at V and 6 bases at J, leaving 7 bases unmatched. The CDR3 is made up of 15 amino acids. Germline V gene sequence: CDR1 MNHNS, CDR2 SASEGT.

The rearrangement joins TRBV6-5 to TRBJ1-1; D perhaps matches TRBD1 (6 bases). The germline V gene encodes CDR1 MNHEY and CDR2 SVGAGI. The CDR3 loop spans 14 amino acids. Trimming stripped 5 bases from V and 1 base from J, with 11 bases between. In DNA form, the CDR3 reads TGTGCCAGCAGTCACCGGGACACGAACACTGAAGCTTTCTTT. Protein: CASSHRDTNTEAFF.

The chain links TRBV5-1 to TRBJ1-1; possibly TRBD1 for D (6 bases). Trimming took off 3 bases at V and 5 bases at J, with 14 bases between the two ends. The germline V gene has CDR1 SGHRS and CDR2 YFSETQ. The CDR3 spans 14 residues. For the CDR3, the DNA is TGCGCCAGCAGCTCACAGGGTTTTGGAACTGAAGCTTTCTTT. It codes for CASSSQGFGTEAFF.